This is a list of T cell receptor beta chains from one sample in a study of cytomegalovirus exposure and HLA in healthy donors. Assay: immunoSEQ multiplex PCR; the TCRdb copy retains only in-frame clones and omits some. The sample shows under 200,000 clones, over 70% of them seen only once. The sequenced material came from PBMCs. These TCRs come from a middle-aged man in good health and CMV-seropositive. CDR3s include the opening cysteine and the closing phenylalanine or tryptophan. Fields, in order: V gene, D gene, clone size, J gene, CDR3 protein, CDR3 DNA. D genes are given only for firm matches. Rows give clone size only sometimes, using once, few, many, or a class for an expanded clone.

V: TRBV18; D: TRBD1; size: NA; J: TRBJ1-1; CDR3: CASSGTGGAGTEAFF; DNA: TGTGCCAGCTCCGGGACAGGGGGCGCCGGCACTGAAGCTTTCTTT
V: TRBV2; D: NA; size: NA; J: TRBJ2-7; CDR3: CASAGLTYEQYF; DNA: TGTGCCAGCGCTGGACTCACCTACGAGCAGTACTTC
V: TRBV30; D: NA; size: once; J: TRBJ1-3; CDR3: CAWMGTTNTIYF; DNA: TGTGCCTGGATGGGGACAACTAACACCATATATTTT
V: TRBV7-9; D: NA; size: NA; J: TRBJ1-1; CDR3: CASSPPGIGGHTEAFF; DNA: TGTGCCAGCAGCCCCCCTGGGATCGGGGGGCACACTGAAGCTTTCTTT
V: TRBV5-4; D: TRBD1; size: NA; J: TRBJ2-7; CDR3: CASSFDQGAREQYF; DNA: TGTGCCAGCAGCTTCGATCAGGGGGCACGCGAGCAGTACTTC
V: TRBV6-6; D: TRBD1; size: few; J: TRBJ1-1; CDR3: CASRGTGVVNTEAFF; DNA: TGTGCCAGCAGGGGGACAGGGGTGGTGAACACTGAAGCTTTCTTT
V: TRBV7-8; D: TRBD1; size: NA; J: TRBJ1-1; CDR3: CASSYGQGVNTEAFF; DNA: TGTGCCAGCAGCTACGGACAGGGGGTGAACACTGAAGCTTTCTTT
V: TRBV5-1; D: NA; size: NA; J: TRBJ2-1; CDR3: CASSTGTTEQFF; DNA: TGCGCCAGCAGCACCGGGACAACTGAGCAGTTCTTC
V: TRBV9; D: NA; size: NA; J: TRBJ2-3; CDR3: CASSPQGGGEDTQYF; DNA: TGTGCCAGCAGCCCCCAAGGGGGGGGTGAAGATACGCAGTATTTT
V: TRBV2; D: TRBD1; size: NA; J: TRBJ2-6; CDR3: CASSEALGTGDGANVLTF; DNA: TGTGCCAGCAGTGAAGCGCTTGGGACAGGGGACGGGGCCAACGTCCTGACTTTC
V: TRBV29-1; D: NA; size: NA; J: TRBJ2-3; CDR3: CSAEGRSGTDTQYF; DNA: TGCAGCGCCGAAGGGAGGTCGGGCACAGATACGCAGTATTTT
V: TRBV10-3; D: NA; size: few; J: TRBJ1-5; CDR3: CAISNSGEPQHF; DNA: TGTGCCATCAGTAACTCGGGGGAGCCCCAGCATTTT
V: TRBV7-2; D: TRBD2; size: NA; J: TRBJ2-1; CDR3: CASSYRTSGRTGSYNEQFF; DNA: TGTGCCAGCAGCTATCGGACTAGCGGGAGGACCGGCTCCTACAATGAGCAGTTCTTC
V: TRBV15; D: TRBD2; size: few; J: TRBJ2-1; CDR3: CATSRGSGTSYNNEQFF; DNA: TGTGCCACCAGCAGAGGGTCCGGGACTAGCTACAACAATGAGCAGTTCTTC
V: TRBV7-2; D: NA; size: once; J: TRBJ2-1; CDR3: CASSLRSSYNEQFF; DNA: TGTGCCAGCAGCCTAAGAAGCTCCTACAATGAGCAGTTCTTC
V: TRBV5-1; D: NA; size: NA; J: TRBJ1-1; CDR3: CASSSDRYEAFF; DNA: TGCGCCAGCAGCTCAGACAGGTATGAAGCTTTCTTT
V: TRBV28; D: NA; size: NA; J: TRBJ1-4; CDR3: CASRGGAWEKLFF; DNA: TGTGCCAGCAGGGGGGGGGCTTGGGAAAAACTGTTTTTT
V: TRBV30; D: TRBD2; size: NA; J: TRBJ2-3; CDR3: CAWSGRGGTDTQYF; DNA: TGTGCCTGGAGCGGGCGGGGGGGCACAGATACGCAGTATTTT
V: TRBV14; D: TRBD2; size: NA; J: TRBJ2-7; CDR3: CASSQDFPISGGIYEQYF; DNA: TGTGCCAGCAGCCAAGATTTTCCCATAAGCGGGGGTATTTACGAGCAGTACTTC
V: TRBV5-1; D: TRBD2; size: few; J: TRBJ2-5; CDR3: CASSTLTSSQETQYF; DNA: TGCGCCAGCAGCACCCTGACTAGCAGCCAAGAGACCCAGTACTTC
V: TRBV9; D: TRBD2; size: NA; J: TRBJ2-5; CDR3: CASSVASSSGYQETQYF; DNA: TGTGCCAGCAGCGTAGCCTCCTCTAGCGGGTACCAAGAGACCCAGTACTTC
V: TRBV18; D: TRBD1; size: NA; J: TRBJ1-4; CDR3: CASSPSGTGNEKLFF; DNA: TGTGCCAGCTCACCCTCCGGGACAGGGAACGAAAAACTGTTTTTT
V: TRBV7-3; D: NA; size: NA; J: TRBJ2-2; CDR3: CASSLLTGELFF; DNA: TGTGCCAGCAGCCTCCTCACCGGGGAGCTGTTTTTT
V: TRBV25-1; D: NA; size: NA; J: TRBJ2-7; CDR3: CASSEGGQRSYEQYF; DNA: TGTGCCAGCAGTGAAGGTGGGCAGAGATCCTACGAGCAGTACTTC
V: TRBV19; D: NA; size: NA; J: TRBJ1-1; CDR3: CASSGALNTEAFF; DNA: TGTGCCAGTAGTGGGGCTTTGAACACTGAAGCTTTCTTT
V: TRBV6-4; D: NA; size: NA; J: TRBJ1-1; CDR3: CASSRVFGGTEAFF; DNA: TGTGCCAGCAGTCGAGTCTTCGGGGGCACTGAAGCTTTCTTT
V: TRBV2; D: NA; size: NA; J: TRBJ2-1; CDR3: CASSEERGNYNEQFF; DNA: TGTGCCAGCAGTGAAGAAAGGGGGAACTACAATGAGCAGTTCTTC
V: TRBV4-1; D: NA; size: NA; J: TRBJ2-2; CDR3: CASSQATANTGELFF; DNA: TGCGCCAGCAGCCAAGCGACAGCCAACACCGGGGAGCTGTTTTTT
V: TRBV7-8; D: NA; size: NA; J: TRBJ2-5; CDR3: CASSLEKGRPYQETQYF; DNA: TGTGCCAGCAGCTTAGAGAAGGGGCGGCCCTACCAAGAGACCCAGTACTTC
V: TRBV4-1; D: NA; size: NA; J: TRBJ1-2; CDR3: CASSQDGAVYGYTF; DNA: TGCGCCAGCAGCCAAGATGGAGCCGTGTATGGCTACACCTTC
V: TRBV28; D: NA; size: NA; J: TRBJ2-3; CDR3: CASSGPGLNTDTQYF; DNA: TGTGCCAGCTCTGGACCGGGACTCAACACAGATACGCAGTATTTT
V: TRBV4-1; D: TRBD1; size: NA; J: TRBJ1-5; CDR3: CASSPGTGGNQPQHF; DNA: TGCGCCAGCAGCCCCGGGACAGGAGGCAATCAGCCCCAGCATTTT
V: TRBV6-1; D: TRBD2; size: NA; J: TRBJ2-7; CDR3: CASSEYGTSGYEQYF; DNA: TGTGCCAGCAGTGAATACGGGACTAGCGGATACGAGCAGTACTTC
V: TRBV4-2; D: TRBD2; size: NA; J: TRBJ2-1; CDR3: CASSQVLAGRYEQFF; DNA: TGTGCCAGCAGCCAAGTCCTAGCGGGAAGGTATGAGCAGTTCTTC
V: TRBV7-9; D: NA; size: once; J: TRBJ1-1; CDR3: CASSSQVSDTEAFF; DNA: TGTGCCAGCAGCTCACAGGTTTCAGACACTGAAGCTTTCTTT
V: TRBV7-9; D: TRBD1; size: NA; J: TRBJ1-2; CDR3: CASSRRGQGANGYTF; DNA: TGTGCCAGCAGCCGCAGGGGGCAGGGGGCGAATGGCTACACCTTC
V: TRBV6-5; D: NA; size: once; J: TRBJ2-5; CDR3: CASSYSKGRETQYF; DNA: TGTGCCAGCAGTTACTCGAAGGGGAGGGAGACCCAGTACTTC
V: TRBV18; D: TRBD2; size: few; J: TRBJ2-3; CDR3: CASSRLATDTQYF; DNA: TGTGCCAGCTCACGACTAGCTACAGATACGCAGTATTTT
V: TRBV7-8; D: NA; size: NA; J: TRBJ1-1; CDR3: CASSFLGNQGLSGEAFF; DNA: TGTGCCAGCAGCTTTCTCGGAAACCAGGGTTTGAGTGGGGAAGCTTTCTTT
V: TRBV4-1; D: TRBD2; size: NA; J: TRBJ2-3; CDR3: CASSQVFTPGLAGSTDTQYF; DNA: TGCGCCAGCAGCCAAGTCTTCACACCGGGACTAGCGGGGAGCACAGATACGCAGTATTTT
V: TRBV5-1; D: TRBD2; size: NA; J: TRBJ2-1; CDR3: CASSPGLAVSSYNEQFF; DNA: TGCGCCAGCAGCCCGGGACTAGCGGTAAGCTCCTACAATGAGCAGTTCTTC
V: TRBV11-2; D: TRBD1; size: NA; J: TRBJ2-5; CDR3: CASSPDRQETQYF; DNA: TGTGCCAGCAGCCCGGACAGGCAAGAGACCCAGTACTTC
V: TRBV11-2; D: TRBD2; size: NA; J: TRBJ2-1; CDR3: CASSVTSGTYNEQFF; DNA: TGTGCCAGCAGCGTAACTAGCGGGACTTACAATGAGCAGTTCTTC
V: TRBV4-1; D: NA; size: NA; J: TRBJ1-4; CDR3: CASSQDGGGAGEKLFF; DNA: TGCGCCAGCAGCCAAGATGGTGGGGGGGCGGGAGAAAAACTGTTTTTT
V: TRBV2; D: TRBD1; size: NA; J: TRBJ1-2; CDR3: CASRQGASNYGYTF; DNA: TGTGCCAGCCGACAGGGGGCCTCTAACTATGGCTACACCTTC
V: TRBV20-1; D: TRBD1; size: NA; J: TRBJ1-1; CDR3: CSARVSGQGFF; DNA: TGCAGTGCTAGAGTGTCGGGACAGGGTTTCTTT
V: TRBV18; D: NA; size: few; J: TRBJ1-5; CDR3: CASSSQANQPQHF; DNA: TGTGCCAGCTCATCCCAGGCCAATCAGCCCCAGCATTTT
V: TRBV7-2; D: NA; size: NA; J: TRBJ2-7; CDR3: CASSFRPGGAEQYF; DNA: TGTGCCAGCAGCTTCCGCCCCGGAGGGGCCGAGCAGTACTTC
V: TRBV28; D: TRBD1; size: NA; J: TRBJ1-2; CDR3: CASSQLKTGNYGYTF; DNA: TGTGCCAGCAGTCAACTAAAGACAGGGAACTATGGCTACACCTTC